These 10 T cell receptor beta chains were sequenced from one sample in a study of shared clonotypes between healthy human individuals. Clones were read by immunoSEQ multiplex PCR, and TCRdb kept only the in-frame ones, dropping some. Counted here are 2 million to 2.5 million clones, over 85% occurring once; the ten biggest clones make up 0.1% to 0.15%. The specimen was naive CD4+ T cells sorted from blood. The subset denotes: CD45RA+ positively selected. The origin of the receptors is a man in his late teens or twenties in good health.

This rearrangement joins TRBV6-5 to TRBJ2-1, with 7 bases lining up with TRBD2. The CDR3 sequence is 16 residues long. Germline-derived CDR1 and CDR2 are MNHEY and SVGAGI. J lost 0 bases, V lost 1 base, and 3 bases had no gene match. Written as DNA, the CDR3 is TGTGCCAGCAGTTACTTCTTAGCGGGCTCCTACAATGAGCAGTTCTTC. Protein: CASSYFLAGSYNEQFF.

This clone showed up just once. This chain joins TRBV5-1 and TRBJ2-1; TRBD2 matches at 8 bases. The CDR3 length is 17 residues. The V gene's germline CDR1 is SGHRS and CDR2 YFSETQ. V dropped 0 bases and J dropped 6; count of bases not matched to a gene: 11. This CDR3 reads CASSLGPGAGESNEQFF. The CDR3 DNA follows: TGCGCCAGCAGCTTGGGGCCGGGAGCGGGAGAGTCCAATGAGCAGTTCTTC.

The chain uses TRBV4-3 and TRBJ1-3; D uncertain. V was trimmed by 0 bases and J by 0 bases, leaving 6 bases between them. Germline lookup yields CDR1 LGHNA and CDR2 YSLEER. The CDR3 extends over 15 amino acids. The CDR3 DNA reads TGCGCCAGCAGCCAAGAGGCGTCCTCTGGAAACACCATATATTTT. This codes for CASSQEASSGNTIYF.

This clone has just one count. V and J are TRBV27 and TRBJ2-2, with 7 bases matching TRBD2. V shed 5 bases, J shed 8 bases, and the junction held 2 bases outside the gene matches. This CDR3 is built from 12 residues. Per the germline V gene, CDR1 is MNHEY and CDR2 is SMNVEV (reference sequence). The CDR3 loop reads CASSRGGGELFF. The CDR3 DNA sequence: TGTGCCAGCAGTCGCGGGGGTGGGGAGCTGTTTTTT.

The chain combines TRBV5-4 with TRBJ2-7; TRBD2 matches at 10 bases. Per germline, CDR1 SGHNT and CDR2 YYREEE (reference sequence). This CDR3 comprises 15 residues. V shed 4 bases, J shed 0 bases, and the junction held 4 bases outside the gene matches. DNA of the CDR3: TGTGCCAGCAGCCTGACTAGCGGGTCCTCCTACGAGCAGTACTTC. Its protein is CASSLTSGSSYEQYF.

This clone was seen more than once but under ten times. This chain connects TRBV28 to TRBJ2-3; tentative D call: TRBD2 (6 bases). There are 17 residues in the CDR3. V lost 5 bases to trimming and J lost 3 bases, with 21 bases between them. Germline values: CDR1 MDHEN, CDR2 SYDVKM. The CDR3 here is CASSGTGTLKGTDTQYF. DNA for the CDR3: TGTGCCAGCAGTGGCACCGGGACTCTAAAAGGGACAGATACGCAGTATTTT.

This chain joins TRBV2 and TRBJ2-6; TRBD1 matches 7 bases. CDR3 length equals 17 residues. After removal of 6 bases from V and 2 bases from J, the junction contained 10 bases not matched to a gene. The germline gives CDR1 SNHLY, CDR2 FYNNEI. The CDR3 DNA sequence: TGTGCCAGCAGCCGTATACCCACAGGGGCTGGGGCCAACGTCCTGACTTTC. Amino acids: CASSRIPTGAGANVLTF. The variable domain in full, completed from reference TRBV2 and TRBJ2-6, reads EPEVTQTPSHQVTQMGQEVILRCVPISNHLYFYWYRQILGQKVEFLVSFYNNEISEKSEIFDDQFSVERPDGSNFTLKIRSTKLEDSAMYFCASSRIPTGAGANVLTFGAGSRLTVL.

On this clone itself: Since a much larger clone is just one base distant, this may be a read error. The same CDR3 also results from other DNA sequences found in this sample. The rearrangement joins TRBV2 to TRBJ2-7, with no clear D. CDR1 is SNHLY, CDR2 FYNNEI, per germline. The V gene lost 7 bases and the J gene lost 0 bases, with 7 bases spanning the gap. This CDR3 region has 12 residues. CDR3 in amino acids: CASTPSSYEQYF. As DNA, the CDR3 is TGTGCCAGCACCCCGAGCTCCTACGAGCAGTACTTC.

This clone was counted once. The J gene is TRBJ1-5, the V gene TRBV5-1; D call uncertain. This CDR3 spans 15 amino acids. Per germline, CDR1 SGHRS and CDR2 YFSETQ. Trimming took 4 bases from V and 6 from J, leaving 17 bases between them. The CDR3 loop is CASSPDPIAAQPQHF. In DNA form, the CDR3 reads TGCGCCAGCAGCCCGGATCCTATAGCGGCTCAGCCCCAGCATTTT.

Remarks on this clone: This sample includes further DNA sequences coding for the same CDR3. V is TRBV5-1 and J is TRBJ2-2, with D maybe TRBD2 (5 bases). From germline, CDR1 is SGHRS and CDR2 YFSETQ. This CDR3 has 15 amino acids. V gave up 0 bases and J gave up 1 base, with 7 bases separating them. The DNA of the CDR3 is TGCGCCAGCAGCTTGGTTGCGGGGAACACCGGGGAGCTGTTTTTT. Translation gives CASSLVAGNTGELFF.